This T cell receptor beta chain came from a study of T-cell reconstitution after alpha-beta-depleted transplantation in children. Unique molecular identifiers featured in how the TCRbeta library was prepared. One entry per CDR3 protein results from TCRdb running MiXCR on the PCR reads. The sample lists a few hundred thousand distinct CDR3 sequences, about a tenth occurring once. The CDR3 consists of 14 residues. The germline CDR1 and CDR2 sequences are MDHEN and SYDVKM. V was clipped by 6 bases and J by 0 bases, with 12 bases between them. The sample in question was PBMCs from the stem cell graft donor, obtained from the stem cell graft. This clonotype was sampled from a human donor who donated a stem cell graft to a child with acute myeloid leukemia. The J gene is TRBJ2-7, the V gene TRBV28, with a weak D call TRBD1 (6 bases). The CDR3 nucleotides are TGTGCCAGCAGAACGCAGGGGCTCTCCTACGAGCAGTACTTC. Translating it yields CASRTQGLSYEQYF.